The 18 T cell receptor beta chains in this list originate from one sample, sequenced in a study of T cells after yellow fever vaccination (dated by TCRdb to between 2019 and 2020). The treatment or condition label corresponds to: live attenuated yellow fever vaccine strain. Libraries were prepared through 5' RACE. The sample was run on an Illumina HiSeq 2500. The public sequencing data were trimmed at Q25 with fastp and processed into clonotypes with MiXCR by TCRdb, which kept only in-frame beta chains. Rows are combined by CDR3 protein, so each entry shows the most common genes and DNA. The sample table shows about 350,000 distinct CDR3 sequences, and about 7.8% are seen once. The ten biggest clones cover about 16% of the sample. The source material was PBMCs, sampled about 41 days after the first yellow fever vaccination. The receptors stem from a man in his late teens or twenties who received the YFV17D yellow fever vaccine.

This clonotype has just a few counts. The chain is built from TRBV6-5 and TRBJ1-4, with D possibly TRBD1 on 6 matching bases. The CDR3 contains 16 residues. Germline values: CDR1 MNHEY, CDR2 SVGAGI. V was trimmed by 4 bases and J by 7 bases, leaving 19 bases between them. The CDR3 DNA reads TGTGCCAGCAGTTTAGGGGGACCCCCTGGAAGTGAAAAACTGTTTTTT. Amino acids: CASSLGGPPGSEKLFF.

This clonotype was counted a few times. This chain links TRBV11-2 with TRBJ2-6; D is unresolved. V was shortened by 0 bases and J by 4 bases, with 13 bases between the two germline ends. Germline V CDR1 and CDR2: SGHAT, FQNNGV. The CDR3 loop spans 17 amino acids. This chain's CDR3 is CASSLDLRALGANVLTF. In DNA, the CDR3 is TGTGCCAGCAGCTTAGATCTCCGGGCCTTAGGGGCCAACGTCCTGACTTTC.

This chain uses TRBV6-5 with TRBJ1-5; possibly TRBD1 for D (5 bases). Trimming removed 1 base at V and 2 bases at J, with 9 bases between. The CDR3 covers 15 residues. Germline lookup yields CDR1 MNHEY and CDR2 SVGAGI. The CDR3 coding sequence is TGTGCCAGCAGTTACTGGGGGATCGGCAATCAGCCCCAGCATTTT. Translation: CASSYWGIGNQPQHF.

V usage is TRBV7-2 and J usage is TRBJ2-2; tentatively, D is TRBD1 or TRBD2 (5 bases each). The CDR3 is 15 residues long. Trimming removed 5 bases from V and 1 base from J, with 11 bases in between. Germline-derived CDR1 and CDR2 are SGHTA and FQGNSA. The CDR3 protein is CASSVPRGNTGELFF. DNA for the CDR3: TGTGCCAGCAGCGTCCCGAGGGGGAACACCGGGGAGCTGTTTTTT. Full variable domain (rest looked up from reference TRBV7-2 and TRBJ2-2): GAGVSQSPSNKVTEKGKDVELRCDPISGHTALYWYRQSLGQGLEFLIYFQGNSAPDKSGLPSDRFSAERTGGSVSTLTIQRTQQEDSAVYLCASSVPRGNTGELFFGEGSRLTVL.

This clonotype was seen a handful of times. This chain connects TRBV3-1 to TRBJ2-4, with a weak D call TRBD2 (5 bases). V dropped 3 bases and J dropped 0 bases, with 12 bases sitting between them. Germline V lookup: CDR1 LGHDT, CDR2 YNNKEL (reference sequence). The CDR3 totals 16 residues. The CDR3 DNA sequence: TGTGCCAGCAGCCACGGTGTCGGGGTAGCCAAAAACATTCAGTACTTC. Protein product: CASSHGVGVAKNIQYF.

This clonotype turned up a few times. The CDR3: CASSPTGTDPHKGDQPQHF. The CDR3 region has the DNA TGTGCCAGCTCACCGACCGGGACAGACCCGCATAAGGGGGATCAGCCCCAGCATTTT. The chain uses TRBV18 and TRBJ1-5, with TRBD1 matching 7 bases. The trim removed 3 bases at V and 5 bases at J, leaving 19 bases unmatched. This CDR3 region has 19 residues. Germline V gives CDR1 KGHSH, CDR2 LQKENI. The variable domain in full, completed from reference TRBV18 and TRBJ1-5, reads NAGVMQNPRHLVRRRGQEARLRCSPMKGHSHVYWYRQLPEEGLKFMVYLQKENIIDESGMPKERFSAEFPKEGPSILRIQQVVRGDSAAYFCASSPTGTDPHKGDQPQHFGDGTRLSIL.

V is TRBV25-1 and J is TRBJ2-1; 9 positions match TRBD2. CDR1 is MGHDK, CDR2 SYGVNS, per germline. V lost 5 bases to trimming and J lost 0 bases; unmatched junction nucleotides: 5. There are 16 residues in the CDR3. CDR3 amino acids: CASSSGGGASYNEQFF. Here the CDR3 DNA reads TGTGCCAGCAGTAGTGGCGGGGGGGCCTCCTACAATGAGCAGTTCTTC.

The V gene is TRBV28, the J gene TRBJ2-7; D may be TRBD1 (6 bases). The V end lost 8 bases, the J end lost 4 bases, and 15 bases lay between the germline ends. Looked up from germline, CDR1 is MDHEN and CDR2 is SYDVKM. CDR3 length: 13 amino acids. The CDR3: CASQSPGVYEQYV. The CDR3 bases are TGTGCCAGCCAAAGCCCAGGGGTGTACGAGCAGTACGTC.

V and J are TRBV5-5 and TRBJ2-2; D unclear. V lost 1 base and J 6 bases, leaving 7 bases between the germline ends. The CDR3 is 13 amino acids. Germline V gives CDR1 SGHKS, CDR2 YYEKEE (reference sequence). Here the CDR3 DNA reads TGTGCCAGCAGCTTGATAAACCCCGGGGAGCTGTTTTTT. Translated: CASSLINPGELFF.

This clonotype was counted a few times. The gene calls are TRBV7-8 and TRBJ1-1; D may be TRBD1 (5 bases). The germline gives CDR1 SGHVS, CDR2 FQNEAQ. The CDR3 extends over 14 amino acids. V was shortened by 0 bases and J by 8 bases, with 13 bases between the two germline ends. The CDR3 DNA sequence: TGTGCCAGCAGCTTAGCGGGGACGGAAAGGGAAGCTTTCTTT. Its protein product is CASSLAGTEREAFF.

This clonotype appeared a few times. V and J are TRBV18 and TRBJ1-2, with D unclear. The CDR3 covers 15 residues. CDR1 and CDR2 from the germline V gene are KGHSH and LQKENI. V was trimmed by 3 bases and J by 8 bases, leaving 19 bases between them. The chain's CDR3 is CASSPPQNYGLGYTF. The DNA of the CDR3 is TGTGCCAGCTCACCTCCCCAGAATTACGGGCTGGGCTACACCTTC.

In this sample, this clonotype turned up a few times. The chain is built from TRBV4-2 and TRBJ1-5; D not resolved. The CDR3 has 13 residues. Germline CDR1 and CDR2: LGHNA and YNFKEQ. V was pared by 4 bases and J by 5 bases, with 9 bases between. In DNA, the CDR3 is TGTGCCAGCAGCCGCGACCGATATCAGCCCCAGCATTTT. Its translation is CASSRDRYQPQHF.

This clonotype was picked up a small number of times. The chain employs TRBV5-4 and TRBJ2-3, with TRBD2 matching 12 bases. Trimming removed 2 bases from V and 4 bases from J; junction bases left unmatched: 2. CDR3 length: 15 amino acids. From germline, CDR1 is SGHNT and CDR2 YYREEE (reference sequence). CDR3 sequence: CASSLGTSGPDTQYF. CDR3 nucleotide sequence: TGTGCCAGCAGCTTAGGGACTAGCGGGCCAGATACGCAGTATTTT.

This chain uses TRBV20-1 with TRBJ2-2; TRBD2 is a possible D gene (6 bases). The CDR3 extends over 15 amino acids. Germline V gene data show CDR1 as DFQATT and CDR2 as SNEGSKA (reference sequence). The V end lost 3 bases, the J end lost 0 bases, and 11 bases lay between the germline ends. The CDR3 DNA reads as TGCAGTGCTAGGGAGGGCGGATCGAACACCGGGGAGCTGTTTTTT. Its translation: CSAREGGSNTGELFF.

The CDR3 DNA reads TGTGCCAGCAGCTTAGTCTTGCTGGATCAGCCCCAGCATTTT. The encoded protein is CASSLVLLDQPQHF. The chain has TRBV7-9 and TRBJ1-5; D uncertain. The CDR3 is 14 residues long. CDR1 is SEHNR and CDR2 is FQNEAQ in the germline V gene (reference sequence). Trimming cost V 1 base and J 5 bases, with 9 bases left between them.

This clonotype was seen repeatedly, ten times or more. The genes are TRBV6-5 and TRBJ1-1; D not resolved. The CDR3 has 14 residues. Germline loops: CDR1 MNHEY, CDR2 SVGAGI. Between the trimmed V and J ends, which lost 0 bases and 4 bases, there was a span of 9 bases. The CDR3 reads CASSYSGGSTEAFF. The CDR3 DNA follows: TGTGCCAGCAGTTACTCGGGAGGCTCCACTGAAGCTTTCTTT.

The CDR3 nucleotides read TGTGCCAGCAGCGTAGGACAGGGAGTAGGGACCCAGTACTTC. It codes for CASSVGQGVGTQYF. The rearrangement joins TRBV9 to TRBJ2-5, with TRBD1 matching 7 bases. V was clipped by 0 bases and J by 7 bases; unmatched bases: 6. Germline CDR1 and CDR2: SGDLS and YYNGEE. The CDR3 spans 14 residues.

The V gene is TRBV5-1, the J gene TRBJ2-1; the match to TRBD2 covers 12 bases. J was trimmed by 8 bases and V by 4 bases; bases with no gene match: 10. The CDR3 has 16 amino acids. Germline CDR1 and CDR2: SGHRS and YFSETQ. The CDR3 DNA follows: TGCGCCAGCAGCCTTCCTAGCGGGGGGGCCGGAGATGAGCAGTTCTTC. Translation: CASSLPSGGAGDEQFF.